This T cell receptor beta chain was identified during a study of shared clonotypes between healthy human individuals. Trimming at V came to 6 bases and at J to 2 bases, leaving 3 bases not matched to a gene. This CDR3 comprises 14 residues. Germline loops: CDR1 SNHLY, CDR2 FYNNEI. Profiled with immunoSEQ multiplex PCR; TCRdb holds only in-frame clones, not every one. The sample holds nearly 1 million clones, around three quarters seen once. Source material: memory CD4+ T cells sorted from blood. Subset indicated: CD45RA-negative fraction. The receptor's source is a man aged 18 to 30 in good health. The chain is built from TRBV2 and TRBJ2-5; TRBD1 aligns across 10 bases. This CDR3 reads CASRMDRGQETQYF. In DNA, the CDR3 is TGTGCCAGCAGGATGGACAGGGGGCAAGAGACCCAGTACTTC.